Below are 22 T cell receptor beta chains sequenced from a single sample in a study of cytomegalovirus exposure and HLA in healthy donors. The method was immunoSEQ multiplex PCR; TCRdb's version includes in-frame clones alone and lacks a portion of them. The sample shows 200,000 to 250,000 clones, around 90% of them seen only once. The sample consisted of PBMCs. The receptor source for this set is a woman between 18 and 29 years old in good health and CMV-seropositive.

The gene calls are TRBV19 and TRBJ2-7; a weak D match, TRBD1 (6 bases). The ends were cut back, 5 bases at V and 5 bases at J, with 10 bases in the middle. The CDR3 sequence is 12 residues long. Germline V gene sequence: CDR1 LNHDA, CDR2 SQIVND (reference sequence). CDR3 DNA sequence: TGTGCCAGTAGTCCCTCAGGGGACGAGCAGTACTTC. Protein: CASSPSGDEQYF.

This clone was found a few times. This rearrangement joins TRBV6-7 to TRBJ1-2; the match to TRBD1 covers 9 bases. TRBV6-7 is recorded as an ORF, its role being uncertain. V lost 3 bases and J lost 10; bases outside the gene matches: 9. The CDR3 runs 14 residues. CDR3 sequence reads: CASSYGTGRGHYTF. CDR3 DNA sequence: TGTGCCAGCAGTTATGGGACAGGGAGAGGCCACTACACCTTC.

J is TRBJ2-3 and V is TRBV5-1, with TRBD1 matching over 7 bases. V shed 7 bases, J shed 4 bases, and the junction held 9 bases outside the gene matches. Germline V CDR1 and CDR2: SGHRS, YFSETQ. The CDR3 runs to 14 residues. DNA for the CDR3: TGCGCCAGCGGACCGGGACAGAGGGCAGATACGCAGTATTTT. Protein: CASGPGQRADTQYF.

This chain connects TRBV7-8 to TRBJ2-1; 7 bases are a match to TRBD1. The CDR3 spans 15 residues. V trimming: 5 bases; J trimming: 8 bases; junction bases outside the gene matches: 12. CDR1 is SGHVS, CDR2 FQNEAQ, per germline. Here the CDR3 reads CASSPRAGGDHEQFF. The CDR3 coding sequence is TGTGCCAGCAGCCCTAGGGCAGGGGGAGATCATGAGCAGTTCTTC.

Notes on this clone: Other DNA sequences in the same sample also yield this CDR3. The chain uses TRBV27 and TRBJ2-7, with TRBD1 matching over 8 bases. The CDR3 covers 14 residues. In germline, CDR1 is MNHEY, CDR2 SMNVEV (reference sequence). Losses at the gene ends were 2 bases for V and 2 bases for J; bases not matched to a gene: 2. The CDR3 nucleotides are TGTGCCAGCAGTTTAGGCAGGGGGCCCTACGAGCAGTACTTC. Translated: CASSLGRGPYEQYF.

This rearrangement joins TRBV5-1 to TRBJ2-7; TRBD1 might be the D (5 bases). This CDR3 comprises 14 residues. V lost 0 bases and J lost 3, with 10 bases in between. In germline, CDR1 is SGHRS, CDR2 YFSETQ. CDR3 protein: CASSLEQAVYEQYF. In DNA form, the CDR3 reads TGCGCCAGCAGCTTGGAACAGGCGGTCTACGAGCAGTACTTC.

The CDR3 reads CASSSVRTSGSYEQYF. CDR3 sequence (DNA): TGTGCCAGCAGCTCAGTTCGGACTAGCGGGAGCTACGAGCAGTACTTC. V and J are TRBV7-9 and TRBJ2-7; 13 bases match TRBD2. V gave up 4 bases and J gave up 3 bases; unmatched junction bases: 6. The V gene's germline CDR1 is SEHNR and CDR2 FQNEAQ (reference sequence). CDR3 length equals 16 residues.

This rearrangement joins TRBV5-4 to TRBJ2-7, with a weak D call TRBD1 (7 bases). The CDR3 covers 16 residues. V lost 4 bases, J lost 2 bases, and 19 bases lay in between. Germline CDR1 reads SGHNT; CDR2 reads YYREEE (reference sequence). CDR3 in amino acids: CASSPTPGDRPYEQYF. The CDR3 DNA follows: TGTGCCAGCAGCCCTACCCCGGGGGACAGACCCTACGAGCAGTACTTC.

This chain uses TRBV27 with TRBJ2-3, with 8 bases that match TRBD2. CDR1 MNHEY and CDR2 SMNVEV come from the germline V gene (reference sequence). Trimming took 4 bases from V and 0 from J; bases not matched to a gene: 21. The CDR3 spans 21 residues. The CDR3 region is CASSSFLRSGGRTYSTDTQYF. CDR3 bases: TGTGCCAGCAGTTCCTTCCTCCGCTCGGGCGGGAGGACCTATAGCACAGATACGCAGTATTTT.

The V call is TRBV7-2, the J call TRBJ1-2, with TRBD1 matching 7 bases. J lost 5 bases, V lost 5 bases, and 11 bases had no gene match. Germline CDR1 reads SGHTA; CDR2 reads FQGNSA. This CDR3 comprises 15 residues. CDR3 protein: CASSQPTGTEYGYTF. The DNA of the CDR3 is TGTGCCAGCAGCCAACCAACCGGGACAGAGTATGGCTACACCTTC.

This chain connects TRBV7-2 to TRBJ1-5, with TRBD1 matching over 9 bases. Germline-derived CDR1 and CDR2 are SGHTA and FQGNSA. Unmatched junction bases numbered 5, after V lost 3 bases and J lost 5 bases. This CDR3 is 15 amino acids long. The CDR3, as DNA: TGTGCCAGCAGCTTTACAGGGGGCGCGGATCAGCCCCAGCATTTT. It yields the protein CASSFTGGADQPQHF.

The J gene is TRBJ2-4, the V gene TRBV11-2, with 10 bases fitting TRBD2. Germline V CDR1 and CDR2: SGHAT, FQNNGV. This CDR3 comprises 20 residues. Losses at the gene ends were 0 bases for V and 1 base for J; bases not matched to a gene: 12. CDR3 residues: CASSLERLAGVGYAKNIQYF. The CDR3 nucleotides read TGTGCCAGCAGCTTAGAGCGCCTAGCGGGAGTGGGGTACGCCAAAAACATTCAGTACTTC.

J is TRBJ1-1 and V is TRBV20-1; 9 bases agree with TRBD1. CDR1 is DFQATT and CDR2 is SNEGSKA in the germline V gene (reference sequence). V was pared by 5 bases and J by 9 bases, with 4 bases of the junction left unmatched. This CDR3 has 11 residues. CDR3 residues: CSARTGVKAFF. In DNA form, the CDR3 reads TGCAGTGCTCGGACAGGGGTTAAAGCTTTCTTT.

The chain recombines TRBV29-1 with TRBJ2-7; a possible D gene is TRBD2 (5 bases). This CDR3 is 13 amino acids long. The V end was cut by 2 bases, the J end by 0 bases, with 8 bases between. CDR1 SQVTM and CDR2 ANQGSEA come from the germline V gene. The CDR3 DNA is TGCAGCGTTGAAAATGACTACTCCTACGAGCAGTACTTC. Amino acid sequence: CSVENDYSYEQYF.

The DNA for the CDR3 is TGTGCCAGCAGTTTTTCCCCGTTGAGTGAGCAGTTCTTC. This gives the protein CASSFSPLSEQFF. The chain uses TRBV5-6 and TRBJ2-1; no clear D gene. CDR1 and CDR2 (germline): SGHDT, YYEEEE. V was trimmed by 5 bases and J by 9 bases, leaving 15 bases between them. The CDR3 has 13 residues.

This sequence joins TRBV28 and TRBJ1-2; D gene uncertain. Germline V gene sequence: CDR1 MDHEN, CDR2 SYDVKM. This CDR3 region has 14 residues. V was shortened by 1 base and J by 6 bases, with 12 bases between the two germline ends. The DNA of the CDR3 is TGTGCCAGCAGTTTATATGGCAGTACGAATGGCTACACCTTC. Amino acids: CASSLYGSTNGYTF.

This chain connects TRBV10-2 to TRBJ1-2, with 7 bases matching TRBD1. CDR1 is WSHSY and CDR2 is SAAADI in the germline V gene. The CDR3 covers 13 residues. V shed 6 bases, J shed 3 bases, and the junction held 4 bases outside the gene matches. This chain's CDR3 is CASSRQGDYGYTF. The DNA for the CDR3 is TGCGCCAGCAGCCGACAGGGTGACTATGGCTACACCTTC.

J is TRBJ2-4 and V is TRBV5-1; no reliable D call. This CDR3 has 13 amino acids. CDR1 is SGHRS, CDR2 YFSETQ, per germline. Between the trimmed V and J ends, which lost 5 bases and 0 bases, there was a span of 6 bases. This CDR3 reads CASRALAKNIQYF. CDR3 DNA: TGCGCCAGCAGAGCGTTAGCCAAAAACATTCAGTACTTC.

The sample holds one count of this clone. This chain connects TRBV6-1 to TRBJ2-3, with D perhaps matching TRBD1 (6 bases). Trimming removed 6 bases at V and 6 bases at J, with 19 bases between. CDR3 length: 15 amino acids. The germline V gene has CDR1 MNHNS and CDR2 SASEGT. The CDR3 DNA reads TGTGCCAGCAGGGCTAGGGGCAGGGGATCGGATACGCAGTATTTT. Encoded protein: CASRARGRGSDTQYF.

The CDR3 protein is CASSETLAGGPGNEQFF. CDR3 DNA sequence: TGTGCCAGTAGTGAGACACTAGCGGGAGGGCCAGGGAATGAGCAGTTCTTC. This rearrangement joins TRBV19 to TRBJ2-1, with 13 positions matching TRBD2. V dropped 5 bases and J dropped 7; count of bases not matched to a gene: 11. The CDR3 extends over 17 amino acids. Germline CDR1 reads LNHDA; CDR2 reads SQIVND (reference sequence).

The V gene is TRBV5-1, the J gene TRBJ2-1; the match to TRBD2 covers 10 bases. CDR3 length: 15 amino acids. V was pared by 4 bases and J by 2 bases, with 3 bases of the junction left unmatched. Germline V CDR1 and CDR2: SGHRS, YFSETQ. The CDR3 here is CASSKAGGPYNEQFF. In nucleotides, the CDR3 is TGCGCCAGCAGCAAAGCGGGAGGGCCCTACAATGAGCAGTTCTTC.

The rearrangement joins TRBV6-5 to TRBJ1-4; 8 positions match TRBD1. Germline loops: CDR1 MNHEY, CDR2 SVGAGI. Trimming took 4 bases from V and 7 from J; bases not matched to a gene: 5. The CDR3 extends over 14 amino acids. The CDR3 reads CASSSQGAFEKLFF. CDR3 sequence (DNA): TGTGCCAGCAGTTCCCAGGGGGCCTTTGAAAAACTGTTTTTT.